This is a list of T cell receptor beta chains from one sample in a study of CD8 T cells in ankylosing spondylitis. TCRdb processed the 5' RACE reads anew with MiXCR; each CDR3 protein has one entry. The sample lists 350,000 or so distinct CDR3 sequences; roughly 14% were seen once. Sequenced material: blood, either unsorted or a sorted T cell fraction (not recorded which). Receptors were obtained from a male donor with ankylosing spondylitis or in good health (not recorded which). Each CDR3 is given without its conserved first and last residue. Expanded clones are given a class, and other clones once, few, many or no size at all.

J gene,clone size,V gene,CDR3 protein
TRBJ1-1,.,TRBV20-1,SARPARGEDTEAF
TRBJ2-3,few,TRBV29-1,SVHSSGTDTQY
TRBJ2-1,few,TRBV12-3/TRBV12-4,ASSSNEPQQF
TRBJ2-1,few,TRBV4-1,ASSQDAGRNEQF
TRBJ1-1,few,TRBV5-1,ASSLGTGGGDTEAF
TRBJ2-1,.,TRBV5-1,ASSSGTSGNEQF
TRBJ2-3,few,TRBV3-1,ASSHALRVDTQY
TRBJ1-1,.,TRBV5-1,ASSLDPGAVKGAF
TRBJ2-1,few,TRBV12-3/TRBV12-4,ASSTRDEQF
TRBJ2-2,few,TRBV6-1,ASLPSGANTGELF
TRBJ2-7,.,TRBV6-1,ASSGLAAGSYEQY
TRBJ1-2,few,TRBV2,ASSLTTSGTAGYT
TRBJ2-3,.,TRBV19,ASSPDRSSTDTQY
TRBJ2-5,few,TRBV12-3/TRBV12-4,ASNPGLAGGGETQY
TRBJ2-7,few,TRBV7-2,ASSLVGSSEQY
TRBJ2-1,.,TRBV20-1,SAQGTGDYNEQF
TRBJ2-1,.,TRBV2,ASRLAEINEQF
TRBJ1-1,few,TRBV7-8,ASNLKQGTEAF
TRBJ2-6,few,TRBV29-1,SVEEGSSGANVLT
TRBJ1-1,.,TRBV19,ASSRTWNTEAF
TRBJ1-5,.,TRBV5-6,ASITGGGNQPQH